The clone carrying this T cell receptor (beta chain) was detected only a few times. The sample is drawn from a study of Ad26.COV2.S vaccination and SARS-CoV-2 variants. The data were produced by immunoSEQ multiplex PCR, yet TCRdb's version contains in-frame clones alone and is incomplete. Of around 300,000 clones listed, around 89% are singletons. With V trimmed by 4 bases and J by 12 bases, 5 bases remained unmatched. CDR3 size: 11 residues. Germline V lookup: CDR1 SGHVS, CDR2 FQNEAQ. Treatment denoted: approximately 18 received Ad26.COV2.S at low or high dose, single or two shots; roughly five received placebo; per-sample allocation not given. The samples date from day 63 after the first vaccine or placebo injection.

The chain uses TRBV7-8 and TRBJ1-1, with 7 bases identical to TRBD1. This receptor was obtained from a person aged 18-60 years who received the Ad26.COV2.S COVID-19 vaccine or a placebo. Source: peripheral blood, taken in a trial of Ad26.COV2.S vaccine versus placebo. CDR3 region: CASSSRQGTFF. The CDR3 region has the DNA TGTGCCAGCAGCTCCAGACAGGGAACTTTCTTT.